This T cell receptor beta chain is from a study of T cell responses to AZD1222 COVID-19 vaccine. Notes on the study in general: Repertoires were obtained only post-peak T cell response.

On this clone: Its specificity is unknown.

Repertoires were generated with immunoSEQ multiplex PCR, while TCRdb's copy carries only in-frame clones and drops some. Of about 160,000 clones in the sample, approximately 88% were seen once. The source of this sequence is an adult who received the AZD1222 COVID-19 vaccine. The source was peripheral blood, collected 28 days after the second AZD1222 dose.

The chain's CDR3 is CASNKGRSTGELFF. CDR3 DNA: TGTGCCAGCAATAAGGGAAGAAGCACCGGGGAGCTGTTTTTT. The chain joins TRBV2 to TRBJ2-2; D remains ambiguous. CDR1 and CDR2 from the germline V gene are SNHLY and FYNNEI. This CDR3 has 14 residues. Trimming took 7 bases from V and 4 from J, leaving 13 bases between them.